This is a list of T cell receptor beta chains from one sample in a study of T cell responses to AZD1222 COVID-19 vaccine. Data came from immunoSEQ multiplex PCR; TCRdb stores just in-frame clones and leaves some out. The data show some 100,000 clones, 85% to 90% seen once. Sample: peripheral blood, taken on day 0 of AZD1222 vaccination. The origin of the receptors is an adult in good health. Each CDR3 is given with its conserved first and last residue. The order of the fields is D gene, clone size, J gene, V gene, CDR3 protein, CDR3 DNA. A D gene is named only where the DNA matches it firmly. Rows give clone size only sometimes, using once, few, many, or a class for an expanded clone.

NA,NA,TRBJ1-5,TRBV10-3,CAISEIASRGGQPQHF,TGTGCCATCAGTGAGATCGCTTCCCGGGGGGGTCAGCCCCAGCATTTT
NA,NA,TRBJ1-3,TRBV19,CASSINPGSGNTIYF,TGTGCCAGTAGTATTAACCCCGGCTCTGGAAACACCATATATTTT
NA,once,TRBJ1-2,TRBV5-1,CASSLARGAYGYTF,TGCGCCAGCAGCTTGGCGCGGGGGGCCTATGGCTACACCTTC
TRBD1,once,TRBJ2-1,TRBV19,CASSSRTGGQFDEQFF,TGTGCCAGTAGTTCCCGGACAGGGGGCCAGTTCGATGAGCAGTTCTTC
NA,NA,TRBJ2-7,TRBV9,CASSVEWGESYEQYF,TGTGCCAGCAGCGTAGAGTGGGGAGAGTCCTACGAGCAGTACTTC
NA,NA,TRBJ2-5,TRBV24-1,CATSDPGGPAGRTQYF,TGTGCCACCAGTGACCCTGGGGGCCCCGCCGGTAGGACCCAGTACTTC
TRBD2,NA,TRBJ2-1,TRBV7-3,CASSSLAGGGPLSYNEQFF,TGTGCCAGCAGCTCCTTAGCGGGGGGCGGCCCACTCTCCTACAATGAGCAGTTCTTC
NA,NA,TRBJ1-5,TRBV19,CASSIIEINQPQHF,TGTGCCAGTAGTATTATCGAGATCAATCAGCCCCAGCATTTT
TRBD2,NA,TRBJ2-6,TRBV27,CASSLAGAAGANVLTF,TGTGCCAGCAGTTTAGCGGGAGCTGCCGGGGCCAACGTCCTGACTTTC
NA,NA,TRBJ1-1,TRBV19,CASSIAQVGTEAFF,TGTGCCAGTAGTATTGCTCAGGTGGGGACTGAAGCTTTCTTT
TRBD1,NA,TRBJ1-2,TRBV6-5,CASSRQGVGYGYTF,TGTGCCAGCAGCCGACAGGGAGTTGGCTATGGCTACACCTTC
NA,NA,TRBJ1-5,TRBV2,CASSEARQVYSNQPQHF,TGTGCCAGCAGTGAAGCCCGACAAGTTTATAGCAATCAGCCCCAGCATTTT
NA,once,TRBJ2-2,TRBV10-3,CAISSIAGELFF,TGTGCCATCAGCAGTATCGCCGGGGAGCTGTTTTTT
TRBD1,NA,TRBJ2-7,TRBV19,CASSRIRTGAFSYEQYF,TGTGCCAGTAGTCGAATACGGACAGGGGCATTTTCCTACGAGCAGTACTTC
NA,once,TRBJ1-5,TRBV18,CASSPAGESHPQHF,TGTGCCAGCTCACCAGCCGGGGAATCACATCCCCAGCATTTT
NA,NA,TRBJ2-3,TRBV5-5,CASSLERAEDTQYF,TGTGCCAGCAGCTTGGAGAGGGCGGAGGATACGCAGTATTTT
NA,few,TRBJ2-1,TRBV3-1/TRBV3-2,CASSPSGTTYNEQFF,TGTGCCAGCAGCCCATCCGGGACGACCTACAATGAGCAGTTCTTC
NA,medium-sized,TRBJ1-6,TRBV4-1,CASSQSGQRPNSPLHF,TGCGCCAGCAGCCAATCAGGGCAACGGCCCAATTCACCCCTCCACTTT
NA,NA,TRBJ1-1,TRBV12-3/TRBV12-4,CASRQRQNTEAFF,TGTGCCAGCAGACAGAGGCAGAACACTGAAGCTTTCTTT
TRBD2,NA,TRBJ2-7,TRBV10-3,CAITHSGLAGNYEQYF,TGTGCCATCACCCACTCAGGACTAGCGGGGAACTACGAGCAGTACTTC
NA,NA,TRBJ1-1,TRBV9,CASSSRANTEAFF,TGTGCCAGCAGCTCAAGGGCGAACACTGAAGCTTTCTTT
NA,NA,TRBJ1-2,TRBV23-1,CASSQAEKGMRDYGYTF,TGCGCCAGCAGTCAAGCGGAGAAGGGGATGCGGGACTATGGCTACACCTTC
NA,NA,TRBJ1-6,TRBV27,CASRRGQGRGGRNSPLHF,TGTGCCAGCAGGCGGGGCCAGGGGCGGGGTGGAAGGAATTCACCCCTCCACTTT
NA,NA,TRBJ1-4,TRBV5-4,CASSFDSTNEKLFF,TGTGCCAGCAGCTTTGATTCAACTAATGAAAAACTGTTTTTT
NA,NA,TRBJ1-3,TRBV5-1,CASSLGRTTGNTIYF,TGCGCCAGCAGCTTGGGTAGAACGACTGGAAACACCATATATTTT
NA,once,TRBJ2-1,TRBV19,CASSIRVQGGVDEQFF,TGTGCCAGTAGTATAAGGGTACAGGGTGGCGTAGATGAGCAGTTCTTC